What follows are 17 T cell receptor beta chains derived from one specimen sequenced in a study of T cell repertoires in cytomegalovirus infection. These receptors have no known antigen. Via MiXCR, TCRdb re-called the reads, giving one row per CDR3 protein. The repertoire consists of some 57,000 distinct CDR3 sequences, with 33% occurring once and the leading ten covering roughly 70%. Sequenced material: PBMCs, sequenced either directly or after in vitro stimulation (not recorded which). These receptor sequences come from a human donor in good health (CMV status not recorded). Some clones in this sample may be carry-over from other donors' samples.

This clonotype has more than one count but fewer than ten. The V gene is TRBV6-5, the J gene TRBJ1-2; perhaps TRBD1 as D (6 bases). This CDR3 has 17 residues. Germline CDR1 reads MNHEY; CDR2 reads SVGAGI. Trimming stripped 2 bases from V and 4 bases from J, with 20 bases between. In DNA form, the CDR3 reads TGTGCCAGCAGTTACGATCACAGGACAGAGCGGGGCTATGGCTACACCTTC. It codes for CASSYDHRTERGYGYTF.

The gene calls are TRBV12-3 or TRBV12-4 and TRBJ1-5; D uncertain. CDR3 length: 16 amino acids. The V end lost 5 bases, the J end lost 2 bases, and 16 bases lay between the germline ends. CDR3 bases: TGTGCCAGCAGTCCGGGCGATCGGTATGGCAATCAGCCCCAGCATTTT. It translates to CASSPGDRYGNQPQHF.

This clonotype was detected a few times. The chain has TRBV7-2 and TRBJ2-5; D unresolved. The germline V and J ends were trimmed by 5 bases and 4 bases, with 2 bases remaining between them. Germline V gene sequence: CDR1 SGHTA, CDR2 FQGNSA. The CDR3 length is 10 residues. CDR3 sequence: CASSVETQYF. The CDR3 nucleotides read TGTGCCAGCAGCGTAGAGACCCAGTACTTC.

This clonotype was counted between two and nine times. This chain joins TRBV27 and TRBJ2-7, with 7 bases aligning to TRBD1. Germline CDR1 reads MNHEY; CDR2 reads SMNVEV (reference sequence). V lost 2 bases and J lost 2; bases outside the gene matches: 3. The length of the CDR3 is 14 residues. This CDR3 reads CASSLHRGTYEQYF. CDR3 bases: TGTGCCAGCAGTTTACACAGGGGAACCTACGAGCAGTACTTC.

This chain links TRBV7-9 with TRBJ2-7, with a weak D call TRBD1 (6 bases). Trimming left V 0 bases short and J 3 bases short, with 12 bases between. The CDR3 runs 15 residues. Per germline, CDR1 SEHNR and CDR2 FQNEAQ (reference sequence). The CDR3 here is CASSLAPTGNYEQYF. In DNA form, the CDR3 reads TGTGCCAGCAGCTTAGCCCCTACAGGGAACTACGAGCAGTACTTC.

This clonotype has more than one count but fewer than ten. A read error may produce the germline difference seen at one junction end. The chain links TRBV7-9 to TRBJ2-1; no firm D call. There are 12 residues in the CDR3. Germline values: CDR1 SEHNR, CDR2 FQNEAQ (reference sequence). CDR3 coding DNA: TGTGCCAGCAGCTTAGTCGAAGGAGCCTGGTACTTC. It is translated as CASSLVEGAWYF.

This clonotype was counted between two and nine times. The chain combines TRBV12-3 or TRBV12-4 with TRBJ2-1, with 10 bases that match TRBD1. The CDR3 length is 15 residues. The junction had 10 bases not matched to a gene; V was cut back by 7 bases and J by 7 bases. The CDR3 spells CASTLQDRGKNEQFF. CDR3 sequence (DNA): TGTGCCAGCACCCTTCAGGACAGGGGGAAGAATGAGCAGTTCTTC.

The genes are TRBV7-2 and TRBJ2-1, with 12 bases matching TRBD2. This CDR3 region has 16 residues. With 8 bases clipped from V and 4 bases from J, the junction kept 9 bases outside the gene matches. Germline V gives CDR1 SGHTA, CDR2 FQGNSA. The CDR3 DNA sequence: TGTGCCAGCGTGACTAGCGGGGGCCCTAGGTACAATGAGCAGTTCTTC. Amino acids: CASVTSGGPRYNEQFF.

The sample holds many counts of this clonotype. The CDR3 DNA follows: TGTGCCAGCAGCCCAGGACAGGGGGCAGGTCAGCCCCAGCATTTT. Translated: CASSPGQGAGQPQHF. V gene TRBV7-2 combines with J gene TRBJ1-5, with 11 bases identical to TRBD1. The V gene's germline CDR1 is SGHTA and CDR2 FQGNSA. Unmatched junction bases numbered 6, after V lost 5 bases and J lost 6 bases. The CDR3 runs to 15 residues.

The genes are TRBV11-2 and TRBJ2-3; 8 bases map to TRBD2. The CDR3 sequence is 16 residues long. CDR1 and CDR2 (germline): SGHAT, FQNNGV. The junction had 13 bases not matched to a gene; V was cut back by 6 bases and J by 5 bases. The DNA of the CDR3 is TGTGCCAGCAGTCCACTTAGCGGGGTTCGTGGAGATACGCAGTATTTT. It codes for CASSPLSGVRGDTQYF. The whole variable domain, remainder taken from reference TRBV11-2 and TRBJ2-3, is EAGVAQSPRYKIIEKRQSVAFWCNPISGHATLYWYQQILGQGPKLLIQFQNNGVVDDSQLPKDRFSAERLKGVDSTLKIQPAKLEDSAVYLCASSPLSGVRGDTQYFGPGTRLTVL.

CDR3 in amino acids: CAWSPGTTYEQYF. The CDR3 DNA follows: TGTGCCTGGAGTCCCGGGACCACCTACGAGCAGTACTTC. The rearrangement uses TRBV30 and TRBJ2-7, with D possibly called TRBD1 or TRBD2 (5 bases each). The CDR3 runs to 13 residues. V lost 2 bases and J 2 bases, leaving 10 bases between the germline ends. CDR1 is GTSNPN and CDR2 is SVGIG in the germline V gene (reference sequence). Using reference TRBV30 and TRBJ2-7 for the parts outside the CDR3, the full variable domain is SQTIHQWPATLVQPVGSPLSLECTVEGTSNPNLYWYRQAAGRGLQLLFYSVGIGQISSEVPQNLSASRPQDRQFILSSKKLLLSDSGFYLCAWSPGTTYEQYFGPGTRLTVT.

This clonotype was observed many times. The gene calls are TRBV7-2 and TRBJ2-7; 7 bases fit TRBD2. CDR3 length: 15 residues. J lost 8 bases, V lost 1 base, and 11 bases had no gene match. The germline V gene encodes CDR1 SGHTA and CDR2 FQGNSA. The CDR3 nucleotides are TGTGCCAGCAGCTTAGGGGGGGGTAGAGCGGATCAGCAGTACTTC. Protein sequence: CASSLGGGRADQQYF.

This clonotype was seen ten or more times. J is TRBJ2-7 and V is TRBV7-6; D gene uncertain. This CDR3 has 13 residues. V lost 4 bases and J 7 bases, leaving 14 bases between the germline ends. Germline CDR1 reads SGHVS; CDR2 reads FNYEAQ. The CDR3 coding sequence is TGTGCCAGCAGCTCTTATATACTGGGGGAGCAGTACTTC. Translation: CASSSYILGEQYF.

J is TRBJ1-4 and V is TRBV28; D gene uncertain. The CDR3 has 14 amino acids. The germline V gene has CDR1 MDHEN and CDR2 SYDVKM. Trimming shortened V by 7 bases and J by 0 bases, and 9 bases separated the two germline ends. The CDR3 DNA reads as TGTGCCAGCAAGGATCCCTCAACTAATGAAAAACTGTTTTTT. It encodes CASKDPSTNEKLFF.

There are many counts of this clonotype. This chain joins TRBV12-3 or TRBV12-4 and TRBJ2-7; TRBD1 agrees at 12 bases. V gave up 6 bases and J gave up 5 bases; unmatched junction bases: 8. This CDR3 is 15 amino acids long. CDR3 sequence: CASRLTGTGGHEQYF. For the CDR3, the DNA is TGTGCCAGCAGATTAACCGGGACAGGGGGCCACGAGCAGTACTTC.

This sequence joins TRBV18 and TRBJ2-1; 9 bases match TRBD2. The CDR3 has 19 amino acids. The V segment lost 0 bases and the J segment 5 bases; nucleotides outside the gene matches: 14. Germline assignment: CDR1 KGHSH and CDR2 LQKENI. For the CDR3, the DNA is TGTGCCAGCTCACCACCGGCTAGCGGGACCCTCACCACACACAATGAGCAGTTCTTC. It translates to CASSPPASGTLTTHNEQFF. Looking up the rest from reference TRBV18 and TRBJ2-1 gives the full variable domain: NAGVMQNPRHLVRRRGQEARLRCSPMKGHSHVYWYRQLPEEGLKFMVYLQKENIIDESGMPKERFSAEFPKEGPSILRIQQVVRGDSAAYFCASSPPASGTLTTHNEQFFGPGTRLTVL.

The chain couples TRBV3-1 to TRBJ1-2, with D perhaps matching TRBD1 (5 bases). Trimming cost V 3 bases and J 7 bases, with 12 bases left between them. This CDR3 has 13 amino acids. Germline-derived CDR1 and CDR2 are LGHDT and YNNKEL (reference sequence). CDR3 nucleotide sequence: TGTGCCAGCAGCCACCGTGGGGGTGGTGGCTACACCTTC. Encoded protein: CASSHRGGGGYTF. Using reference TRBV3-1 and TRBJ1-2 for the parts outside the CDR3, the full variable domain is DTAVSQTPKYLVTQMGNDKSIKCEQNLGHDTMYWYKQDSKKFLKIMFSYNNKELIINETVPNRFSPKSPDKAHLNLHINSLELGDSAVYFCASSHRGGGGYTFGSGTRLTVV.